The 29 T cell receptor beta chains below were found in one sample sequenced in a study of T cell responses to AZD1222 COVID-19 vaccine. Data came from immunoSEQ multiplex PCR; TCRdb stores just in-frame clones and leaves some out. The table lists some 97,000 clones, more than 75% of them singletons. This specimen consisted of peripheral blood, obtained on day 0 of MenACWY control vaccination. Receptors originate from an adult in good health.

CDR3 loop: CATQRAMGYEKLFF. The CDR3 region has the DNA TGTGCCACCCAGAGGGCCATGGGGTATGAAAAACTGTTTTTT. The chain uses TRBV27 and TRBJ1-4; D unclear. Trimming stripped 10 bases from V and 6 bases from J, with 18 bases between. Germline V lookup: CDR1 MNHEY, CDR2 SMNVEV (reference sequence). The CDR3 loop spans 14 amino acids.

This clone has just a few counts. V is TRBV5-8 and J is TRBJ1-1; unclear D gene. The germline V gene has CDR1 SGHTS and CDR2 YDEGEE. Trimming took 2 bases from V and 6 from J, leaving 17 bases between them. This CDR3 has 15 residues. The CDR3 DNA reads TGTGCCAGCAGCTTAGATACGGGATTAAGCGCTGAAGCTTTCTTT. This translates into CASSLDTGLSAEAFF.

This clone was counted a few times. V gene TRBV6-5 combines with J gene TRBJ2-7; 7 nucleotides align to TRBD1. Trimming at V came to 0 bases and at J to 3 bases, leaving 2 bases not matched to a gene. Looked up from germline, CDR1 is MNHEY and CDR2 is SVGAGI. The CDR3 contains 14 residues. The CDR3 protein is CASSYSGTDYEQYF. The DNA of the CDR3 is TGTGCCAGCAGTTACTCAGGGACAGACTACGAGCAGTACTTC.

The chain carries TRBV9 and TRBJ2-4, with D tentatively TRBD1 (5 bases). This CDR3 comprises 17 residues. V lost 0 bases and J lost 13, with 26 bases in between. Germline V gene data show CDR1 as SGDLS and CDR2 as YYNGEE. The chain's CDR3 is CASSVAESVDTLGIQYF. In nucleotides, the CDR3 is TGTGCCAGCAGCGTAGCTGAGAGCGTGGACACCCTGGGTATCCAGTACTTC.

This chain links TRBV9 with TRBJ2-7; tentative D call: TRBD1 (6 bases). Germline CDR1 is SGDLS and CDR2 is YYNGEE. Trimming shortened V by 0 bases and J by 2 bases, and 12 bases separated the two germline ends. CDR3 length equals 15 residues. As DNA, the CDR3 is TGTGCCAGCAGCGTAGGCCCAGGGGCGCCCTACGAGCAGTACTTC. Protein product: CASSVGPGAPYEQYF. Filled out from reference TRBV9 and TRBJ2-7, the complete variable domain reads DSGVTQTPKHLITATGQRVTLRCSPRSGDLSVYWYQQSLDQGLQFLIQYYNGEERAKGNILERFSAQQFPDLHSELNLSSLELGDSALYFCASSVGPGAPYEQYFGPGTRLTVT.

The V gene is TRBV30, the J gene TRBJ2-7, with D unresolved. Deletions cut 0 bases from V and 1 base from J, with 13 bases between. The germline V gene has CDR1 GTSNPN and CDR2 SVGIG (reference sequence). The CDR3 contains 15 residues. The CDR3 DNA reads as TGTGCCTGGAGTGTGCAACAGTCCCTTTCCTACGAGCAGTACTTC. Translated, it gives CAWSVQQSLSYEQYF. Looking up the rest from reference TRBV30 and TRBJ2-7 gives the full variable domain: SQTIHQWPATLVQPVGSPLSLECTVEGTSNPNLYWYRQAAGRGLQLLFYSVGIGQISSEVPQNLSASRPQDRQFILSSKKLLLSDSGFYLCAWSVQQSLSYEQYFGPGTRLTVT.

The J gene is TRBJ2-7, the V gene TRBV28; D tentatively reads TRBD1 or TRBD2 (5 bases each). Germline V gene lookup returns CDR1 MDHEN and CDR2 SYDVKM. The CDR3 loop spans 14 amino acids. The germline V and J ends were trimmed by 9 bases and 3 bases, with 18 bases remaining between them. The CDR3 DNA reads TGTGCCAGTTTAGGGGCGGACTTCTTCTACGAGCAGTACTTC. Amino acids: CASLGADFFYEQYF.

The chain uses TRBV28 and TRBJ1-6; D might be TRBD1 (5 bases). Germline CDR1 MDHEN, CDR2 SYDVKM. The CDR3 length is 14 residues. The V gene lost 3 bases and the J gene lost 10 bases, with 13 bases spanning the gap. The CDR3 DNA follows: TGTGCCAGCAGTTTCGGACGGGGGAGGTCACCCCTCCACTTT. Residues: CASSFGRGRSPLHF.

There are a few counts of this clone. The rearrangement uses TRBV5-1 and TRBJ2-3; the D gene is possibly TRBD2 (6 bases). There are 14 residues in the CDR3. CDR1 and CDR2 (germline): SGHRS, YFSETQ. Trimming took off 6 bases at V and 0 bases at J, with 11 bases between the two ends. The CDR3: CASNTGTSTDTQYF. DNA for the CDR3: TGCGCCAGCAACACGGGGACTAGCACAGATACGCAGTATTTT.

The rearrangement joins TRBV10-3 to TRBJ1-2, with 10 bases lining up with TRBD1. Germline trimming cut 10 bases from V and 3 bases from J; bases unmatched to any gene: 11. CDR3 length: 15 amino acids. Per germline, CDR1 ENHRY and CDR2 SYGVKD. The CDR3: CATGQGIRGDYGYTF. CDR3 DNA: TGTGCCACGGGACAGGGGATACGTGGCGACTATGGCTACACCTTC.

The V call is TRBV12-3 or TRBV12-4, the J call TRBJ1-2, with D maybe TRBD1 (5 bases). CDR3 length equals 13 residues. Trimming removed 4 bases from V and 2 bases from J, with 8 bases in between. CDR3 coding DNA: TGTGCCAGCAGTTACAGGCAGAACTATGGCTACACCTTC. Its protein product is CASSYRQNYGYTF.

The rearrangement links TRBV6-1 to TRBJ2-7; D not certain. The V end lost 3 bases, the J end lost 5 bases, and 20 bases lay between the germline ends. CDR1 is MNHNS, CDR2 SASEGT, per germline. The CDR3 has 16 amino acids. The CDR3 loop reads CASSEDDTMFGHEQYF. For the CDR3, the DNA is TGTGCCAGCAGTGAGGACGACACCATGTTCGGCCACGAGCAGTACTTC.

CDR3 protein: CASSTSGRETQYF. CDR3 nucleotides: TGTGCCAGTAGTACTAGCGGGAGAGAGACCCAGTACTTC. The chain carries TRBV19 and TRBJ2-5; 10 positions match TRBD2. The CDR3 sequence is 13 residues long. Trimming at V came to 4 bases and at J to 4 bases, leaving 0 bases not matched to a gene. Germline-derived CDR1 and CDR2 are LNHDA and SQIVND (reference sequence).

The gene calls are TRBV6-2 or TRBV6-3 and TRBJ2-5; 10 bases agree with TRBD2. After removal of 2 bases from V and 5 bases from J, the junction contained 5 bases not matched to a gene. The length of the CDR3 is 15 residues. Germline CDR1 is MNHEY and CDR2 is SVGEGT. The CDR3 sequence is CASSYPSGGAETQYF. The CDR3 coding sequence is TGTGCCAGCAGTTACCCCAGCGGGGGGGCGGAGACCCAGTACTTC.

The rearrangement uses TRBV19 and TRBJ2-3, with 9 bases identical to TRBD2. CDR3 length: 17 amino acids. V was clipped by 2 bases and J by 1 base; unmatched bases: 7. Germline lookup yields CDR1 LNHDA and CDR2 SQIVND (reference sequence). This chain's CDR3 is CASSIKGTSSRTDTQYF. The CDR3 DNA follows: TGTGCCAGTAGTATAAAAGGGACTAGCAGTCGCACAGATACGCAGTATTTT.

In DNA, the CDR3 is TGCGCCAGCAGCCGCGGGACAGGGGACAATGAAAAACTGTTTTTT. This translates into CASSRGTGDNEKLFF. The chain uses TRBV5-1 and TRBJ1-4; TRBD1 matches 10 bases. Trimming cost V 4 bases and J 5 bases; bases outside gene matches: 5. Germline loops: CDR1 SGHRS, CDR2 YFSETQ. The CDR3 is 15 residues long.

CDR3 nucleotide sequence: TGTGCCAGCAGCCGGTGGGAGAGAGATACGCAGTATTTT. Amino acids: CASSRWERDTQYF. The chain has TRBV3-1 (or the pseudogene TRBV3-2) and TRBJ2-3; a possible D gene is TRBD2 (5 bases). CDR3 size: 13 residues. The V end lost 4 bases, the J end lost 5 bases, and 10 bases lay between the germline ends. The V gene's germline CDR1 is LGHDT and CDR2 YNNKEL (reference sequence).

This chain connects TRBV9 to TRBJ2-1; a possible D gene is TRBD1 (5 bases). CDR3 length: 13 amino acids. V was cut by 1 base and J by 7 bases, with 9 bases left in between. The germline CDR1 and CDR2 sequences are SGDLS and YYNGEE. CDR3 sequence reads: CASSVWGRNEQFF. In DNA form, the CDR3 reads TGTGCCAGCAGCGTATGGGGCAGGAATGAGCAGTTCTTC. Together with reference TRBV9 and TRBJ2-1, the CDR3 gives the full variable domain: DSGVTQTPKHLITATGQRVTLRCSPRSGDLSVYWYQQSLDQGLQFLIQYYNGEERAKGNILERFSAQQFPDLHSELNLSSLELGDSALYFCASSVWGRNEQFFGPGTRLTVL.

This chain joins TRBV7-2 and TRBJ2-3; 11 bases align to TRBD2. V was pared by 5 bases and J by 6 bases, with 13 bases of the junction left unmatched. The germline V gene encodes CDR1 SGHTA and CDR2 FQGNSA. The CDR3 totals 17 residues. The CDR3 nucleotides are TGTGCCAGCAGCCACCGTTGGGTAGCGGGAGGGCCGGATACGCAGTATTTT. Its translation: CASSHRWVAGGPDTQYF.

This clone was recorded a few times. The rearrangement links TRBV12-3 or TRBV12-4 to TRBJ1-6; D gene unclear. The CDR3 sequence is 12 residues long. The germline V and J ends were trimmed by 5 bases and 13 bases, with 12 bases remaining between them. CDR3 sequence (DNA): TGTGCCAGCAGTCTCCCGGGTAGGCCCCTCCACTTT. Translating it yields CASSLPGRPLHF.

V usage is TRBV7-6 and J usage is TRBJ2-7; 7 positions match TRBD2. Germline lookup yields CDR1 SGHVS and CDR2 FNYEAQ. J gave up 5 bases and V 1 base, and 8 bases lay outside the gene matches. The CDR3 spans 15 residues. CDR3 DNA sequence: TGTGCCAGCAGCTTAGTGGGAGGGAGTGGTGACGAGCAGTACTTC. Protein product: CASSLVGGSGDEQYF. Based on the CDR3 plus reference TRBV7-6 and TRBJ2-7, the full variable domain is GAGVSQSPRYKVTKRGQDVALRCDPISGHVSLYWYRQALGQGPEFLTYFNYEAQQDKSGLPNDRFSAERPEGSISTLTIQRTEQRDSAMYRCASSLVGGSGDEQYFGPGTRLTVT.

This chain joins TRBV30 and TRBJ2-7; a weak D match, TRBD2 (5 bases). The CDR3 spans 14 residues. In germline, CDR1 is GTSNPN, CDR2 SVGIG (reference sequence). The V end was cut by 1 base, the J end by 0 bases, with 10 bases between. CDR3 coding DNA: TGTGCCTGGAGTGCAGGACTCGCCTCCTACGAGCAGTACTTC. Protein: CAWSAGLASYEQYF.

Only a few counts were recorded for this clone. This chain uses TRBV9 with TRBJ2-5; 15 bases agree with TRBD2. This CDR3 region has 18 residues. V trimming: 4 bases; J trimming: 2 bases; junction bases outside the gene matches: 9. Germline CDR1 and CDR2: SGDLS and YYNGEE. The CDR3, as DNA: TGTGCCAGCAGCCCTGGGACTAGCGGGGGGCGGCGACAAGAGACCCAGTACTTC. Translated, it gives CASSPGTSGGRRQETQYF.

The chain recombines TRBV7-8 with TRBJ2-3, with no clear D. Trimming took 3 bases from V and 0 from J, leaving 7 bases between them. Germline values: CDR1 SGHVS, CDR2 FQNEAQ. The CDR3 is made up of 14 amino acids. The CDR3 protein is CASSFGGSTDTQYF. CDR3 DNA sequence: TGTGCCAGCAGCTTTGGCGGAAGCACAGATACGCAGTATTTT.

The gene calls are TRBV28 and TRBJ1-3; D call uncertain. Germline V lookup: CDR1 MDHEN, CDR2 SYDVKM. The CDR3 consists of 14 residues. Trimming stripped 4 bases from V and 7 bases from J, with 14 bases between. The CDR3 sequence: CASSWGSGRNTIYF. The CDR3 DNA reads as TGTGCCAGCAGTTGGGGATCCGGGAGGAACACCATATATTTT.

V and J are TRBV7-8 and TRBJ2-3; 12 positions agree with TRBD2. In germline, CDR1 is SGHVS, CDR2 FQNEAQ. The V and J ends lost 2 bases and 6 bases, in that order; junction bases with no gene match: 3. This CDR3 contains 15 residues. The CDR3 region has the DNA TGTGCCAGCAGCTTAACTAGCGGGGGGTGGGATACGCAGTATTTT. Protein sequence: CASSLTSGGWDTQYF.

The rearrangement links TRBV7-2 to TRBJ2-1, with 12 bases matching TRBD1. The CDR3 has 15 residues. The V gene end was trimmed by 4 bases and the J gene end by 7 bases; junction bases not matched to a gene: 5. Germline CDR1 is SGHTA and CDR2 is FQGNSA. CDR3 in amino acids: CASSSGQGAWNEQFF. CDR3 bases: TGTGCCAGCAGCTCGGGACAGGGGGCTTGGAATGAGCAGTTCTTC.

This sequence joins TRBV5-1 and TRBJ1-4; 9 nucleotides align to TRBD1. CDR1 and CDR2 (germline): SGHRS, YFSETQ. Germline trimming cut 3 bases from V and 6 bases from J; bases unmatched to any gene: 6. The CDR3 runs to 15 residues. CDR3 loop: CASSWTGEGYEKLFF. The CDR3 nucleotides are TGCGCCAGCAGCTGGACAGGGGAGGGTTATGAAAAACTGTTTTTT.

This clone was seen a handful of times. Within the sample, other DNA sequences also encode this same CDR3. V gene TRBV28 combines with J gene TRBJ2-3, with 9 bases aligning to TRBD2. The CDR3 sequence is 14 residues long. The V and J ends lost 3 bases and 3 bases, in that order; junction bases with no gene match: 1. Germline V gene data show CDR1 as MDHEN and CDR2 as SYDVKM. DNA for the CDR3: TGTGCCAGCAGTTTTCTAGCGGGGACAGATACGCAGTATTTT. Protein product: CASSFLAGTDTQYF.